These 10 T cell receptor beta chains were all obtained from the same sample, sequenced in a study of blood T cells in healthy people across ages. Then a second PCR, running about 7 to 11 cycles, was carried out with a sample-barcoded 5' primer and a J-beta primer mix. From the 5' RACE reads, TCRdb called clonotypes with MiXCR, one entry per CDR3 protein. This sample carries about 1,000,000 distinct CDR3 sequences, under 45% of them seen once, and the ten largest clones take approximately 17%. The material sequenced was blood. The receptors stem from a woman aged 55-69 years in good health.

The chain is built from TRBV12-3 or TRBV12-4 and TRBJ1-2; D is unclear. V dropped 4 bases and J dropped 2 bases, with 14 bases sitting between them. The CDR3 is 15 amino acids. CDR3 protein: CASSSYRSTNYGYTF. The CDR3 DNA is TGTGCCAGCAGTTCTTACAGAAGTACCAACTATGGCTACACCTTC.

V gene TRBV20-1 combines with J gene TRBJ2-3; D unresolved. The CDR3 length is 13 residues. Germline values: CDR1 DFQATT, CDR2 SNEGSKA (reference sequence). Trimming took off 0 bases at V and 4 bases at J, with 8 bases between the two ends. The CDR3 sequence: CSARESPPDTQYF. CDR3 in DNA: TGCAGTGCTAGAGAATCCCCGCCAGATACGCAGTATTTT.

This clonotype was seen more than once but under ten times. The rearrangement joins TRBV10-3 to TRBJ2-7; possible D gene TRBD2, 6 bases. The V and J ends lost 4 bases and 4 bases respectively, with 14 bases between them. Germline values: CDR1 ENHRY, CDR2 SYGVKD. The CDR3 has 14 residues. CDR3 sequence (DNA): TGTGCCATCAGTGGGTTACTAGCCCCTTACGAGCAGTACTTC. Amino acids: CAISGLLAPYEQYF.

The chain has TRBV5-1 and TRBJ2-2, with 10 bases fitting TRBD2. The CDR3 spans 16 residues. The junction had 4 bases not matched to a gene; V was cut back by 1 base and J by 4 bases. Per the germline V gene, CDR1 is SGHRS and CDR2 is YFSETQ. The CDR3 region is CASSLSGRAATGELFF. CDR3 nucleotide sequence: TGCGCCAGCAGCTTGAGCGGGAGGGCCGCCACCGGGGAGCTGTTTTTT.

Concerning this clonotype: A much more abundant neighbour one base away suggests this may be a read error. This chain connects TRBV5-1 to TRBJ2-7; 7 positions agree with TRBD2. The CDR3 contains 13 residues. CDR1 and CDR2 from the germline V gene are SGHRS and YFSETQ. The CDR3 sequence is CVSSWDYSYEQYF. The CDR3 DNA is TGCGTCAGCAGCTGGGACTACTCCTACGAGCAGTACTTC.

This clonotype appeared a single time. This chain links TRBV3-1 with TRBJ2-1, with D uncertain. Trimming pared 4 bases from V and 8 bases from J, leaving 12 bases between. Germline values: CDR1 LGHDT, CDR2 YNNKEL (reference sequence). The CDR3 length is 13 residues. CDR3 in amino acids: CASSLPFSHEQFF. The DNA of the CDR3 is TGTGCCAGCAGCCTCCCGTTTAGCCATGAGCAGTTCTTC.

This clonotype was observed a few times. The rearrangement links TRBV5-6 to TRBJ2-1; 11 bases align to TRBD2. The CDR3 sequence is 18 residues long. Trimming cost V 3 bases and J 8 bases; bases outside gene matches: 16. The V gene's germline CDR1 is SGHDT and CDR2 YYEEEE. The CDR3 loop is CASSYRLAGWSGGDEQFF. In DNA form, the CDR3 reads TGTGCCAGCAGCTATCGACTAGCGGGATGGTCTGGTGGGGATGAGCAGTTCTTC. Filled out from reference TRBV5-6 and TRBJ2-1, the complete variable domain reads DAGVTQSPTHLIKTRGQQVTLRCSPKSGHDTVSWYQQALGQGPQFIFQYYEEEERQRGNFPDRFSGHQFPNYSSELNVNALLLGDSALYLCASSYRLAGWSGGDEQFFGPGTRLTVL.

This rearrangement joins TRBV23-1 to TRBJ2-5; TRBD1 is a possible D gene (5 bases). TRBV23-1 is filed as an ORF, its function uncertain. This CDR3 has 15 amino acids. The ends were cut back, 10 bases at V and 2 bases at J, with 20 bases in the middle. The CDR3 loop is CANNGGQGRQETQYF. DNA for the CDR3: TGCGCCAACAACGGTGGGCAGGGTCGTCAAGAGACCCAGTACTTC.

This rearrangement joins TRBV6-6 to TRBJ1-6, with D possibly TRBD1 on 5 matching bases. Germline values: CDR1 MNHNY, CDR2 SVGAGI (reference sequence). CDR3 length: 13 amino acids. V dropped 4 bases and J dropped 18 bases, with 19 bases sitting between them. The CDR3 protein is CASSSRDGSSPHF. CDR3 nucleotides: TGTGCCAGCAGTTCTAGGGACGGGAGTTCCCCCCACTTT.

J is TRBJ2-7 and V is TRBV20-1; 9 nucleotides match TRBD2. Germline-derived CDR1 and CDR2 are DFQATT and SNEGSKA (reference sequence). The trim removed 3 bases at V and 4 bases at J, leaving 7 bases unmatched. The CDR3 has 14 residues. CDR3 sequence (DNA): TGCAGTGCTAGGCTGCGGGAGGGCCTATACGAGCAGTACTTC. This encodes CSARLREGLYEQYF.